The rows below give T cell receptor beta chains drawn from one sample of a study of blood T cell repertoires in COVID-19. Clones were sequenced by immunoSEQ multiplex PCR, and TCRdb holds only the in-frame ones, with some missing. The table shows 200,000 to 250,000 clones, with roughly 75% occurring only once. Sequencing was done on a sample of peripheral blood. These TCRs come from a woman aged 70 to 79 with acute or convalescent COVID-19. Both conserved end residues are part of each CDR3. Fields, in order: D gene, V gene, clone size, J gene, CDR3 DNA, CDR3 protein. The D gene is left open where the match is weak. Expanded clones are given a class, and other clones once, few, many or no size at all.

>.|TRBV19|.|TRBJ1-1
TGTGCCAGTAGCCCAAAAAACACTGAAGCTTTCTTT
CASSPKNTEAFF
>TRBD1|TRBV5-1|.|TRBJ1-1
TGCGCCAGCAGCTGGGGACAGGGAGGGGACACTGAAGCTTTCTTT
CASSWGQGGDTEAFF
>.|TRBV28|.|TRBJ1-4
TGTGCCACCCGTCCCCGGGGGGTAAATGAAAAACTGTTTTTT
CATRPRGVNEKLFF
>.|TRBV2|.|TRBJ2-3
TGTGCCAGCAGTGAATGGAGTTACTCATCTGGTACGCAGTATTTT
CASSEWSYSSGTQYF
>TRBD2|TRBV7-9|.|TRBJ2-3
TGTGCCAGCAGTAGACTAGCTCTAGATACGCAGTATTTT
CASSRLALDTQYF
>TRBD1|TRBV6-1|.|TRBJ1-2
TGTGCCAGCAGTGAAATGGCAGGGGGGAGTTTTAACTATGGCTACACCTTC
CASSEMAGGSFNYGYTF
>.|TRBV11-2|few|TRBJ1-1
TGTGCCAGCAGCTTAGATGGGGCTGGGGGCTTGAACACTGAAGCTTTCTTT
CASSLDGAGGLNTEAFF
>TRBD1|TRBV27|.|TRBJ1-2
TGTGCCAGCAGTTTAAGGGGGACAGGGGTGGACTATGGCTACACCTTC
CASSLRGTGVDYGYTF
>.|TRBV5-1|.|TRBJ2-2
TGCGCCAGCAGCAGCACAACAGGGTCCGGGGAGCTGTTTTTT
CASSSTTGSGELFF
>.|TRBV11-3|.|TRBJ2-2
TGTGCCAGCAGCCCCGGACAGGGAGGGTTGACCGGGGAGCTGTTTTTT
CASSPGQGGLTGELFF
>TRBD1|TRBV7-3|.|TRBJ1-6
TGTGCCAGCAGCTTGAGACAGGGGACTTCACCCCTCCACTTT
CASSLRQGTSPLHF
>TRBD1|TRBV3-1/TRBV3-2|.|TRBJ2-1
TGTGCCAGCAGCCATGTCCCGGGACAGGGAGAGTTCTTC
CASSHVPGQGEFF
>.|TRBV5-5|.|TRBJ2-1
TGTGCCAGCAGCTTGGGCAGGATCTCCTACAATGAGCAGTTCTTC
CASSLGRISYNEQFF
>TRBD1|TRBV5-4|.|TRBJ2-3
TGTGCCAGCAGCTTCCCGGGACAGGGCGGCACAGATACGCAGTATTTT
CASSFPGQGGTDTQYF
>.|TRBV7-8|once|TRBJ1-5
TGTGCCAGCAGCCCAAAGGGGCAAGTCGGAATAAAGCAGCCCCAGCATTTT
CASSPKGQVGIKQPQHF
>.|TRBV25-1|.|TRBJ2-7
TGTGCCAGCAGTGAAACCTGGGCACGCTCCTACGAGCAGTACTTC
CASSETWARSYEQYF
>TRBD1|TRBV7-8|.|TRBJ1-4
TGTGCCAGCAGCCCAGGGACAGGGCATGGCGAACTGTTTTTT
CASSPGTGHGELFF
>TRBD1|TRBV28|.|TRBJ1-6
TGTGCCAGCAGACGTCAGGGGGATTCACCCCTCCACTTT
CASRRQGDSPLHF
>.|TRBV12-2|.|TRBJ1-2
TGTGCAAGTCGCGACCCAGGGGGCGCTGACTATGGCTACACCTTC
CASRDPGGADYGYTF
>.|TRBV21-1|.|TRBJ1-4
TGTGCCAGCAGCATGCACCGGACAGTAAATGAAAAACTGTTTTTT
CASSMHRTVNEKLFF
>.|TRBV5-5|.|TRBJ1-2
TGTGCCAGCAGCCTAAACCCCAACTATGGCTACACCTTC
CASSLNPNYGYTF
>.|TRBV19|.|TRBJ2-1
TGTGCCAGTAGTATAGGACAGTACAATGAGCAGTTCTTC
CASSIGQYNEQFF
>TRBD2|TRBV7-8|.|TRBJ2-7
TGTGCCAGCTCAATGGGGGGGGACCACTACGAGCAGTACTTC
CASSMGGDHYEQYF
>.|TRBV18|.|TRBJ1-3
TGTGCCAGCTCACCACCTCAGGCTGGAAACACCATATATTTT
CASSPPQAGNTIYF
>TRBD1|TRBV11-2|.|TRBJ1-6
TGTGCCAGCAGCCCAAACAGGGGAGTAAATTCACCCCTCCACTTT
CASSPNRGVNSPLHF
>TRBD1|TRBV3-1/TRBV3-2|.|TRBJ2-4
TGTGCCAGCAGCCAGACAGGGGTAACCAAAAACATTCAGTACTTC
CASSQTGVTKNIQYF
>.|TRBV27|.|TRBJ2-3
TGTGCCAGCAGTTTTAGGGGAGGTACGCAGTATTTT
CASSFRGGTQYF
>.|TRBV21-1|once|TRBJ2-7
TGTGCCAGCAGCAAACTAGTACCGGGACAGGGGTCGATCTACGAGCAGTACTTC
CASSKLVPGQGSIYEQYF
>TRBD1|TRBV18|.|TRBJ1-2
TGTGCCAGCTCACCCCTAGGACAGGGCCTTAATGGCTACACCTTC
CASSPLGQGLNGYTF
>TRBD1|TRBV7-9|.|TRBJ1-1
TGTGCCAGCAGCCTGGACAGGGCGAACACTGAAGCTTTCTTT
CASSLDRANTEAFF
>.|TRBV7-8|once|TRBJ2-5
TGTGCCAGCAGCCCCCGCGGGGGCGAGGAGACCCAGTACTTC
CASSPRGGEETQYF
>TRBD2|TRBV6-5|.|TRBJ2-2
TGTGCCAGCAGCGTAGCGGGCACCGGGGAGCTGTTTTTT
CASSVAGTGELFF
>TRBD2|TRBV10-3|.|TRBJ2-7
TGTGCCATCAGTGAAGCTAGCGGGGTAAACGAGCAGTACTTC
CAISEASGVNEQYF
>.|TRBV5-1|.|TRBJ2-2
TGCGCCAGCAGTATTGGGGACACAACGAACACCGGGGAGCTGTTTTTT
CASSIGDTTNTGELFF
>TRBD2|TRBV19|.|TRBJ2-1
TGTGCCAGTAGTTCCCCCGGGACTAGCGGAGTGAATGAGCAGTTCTTC
CASSSPGTSGVNEQFF
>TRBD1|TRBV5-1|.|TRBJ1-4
TGCGCCAGCAGCTTGTCCCGGGACAGCGGAAATGAAAAACTGTTTTTT
CASSLSRDSGNEKLFF
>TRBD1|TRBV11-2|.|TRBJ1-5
TGTGCCAGCAGCGTACAGGGGAATAGCAATCAGCCCCAGCATTTT
CASSVQGNSNQPQHF
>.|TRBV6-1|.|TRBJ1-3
TGTGCCAGCAGTGAATACGGGATTAATTCGAACACCATATATTTT
CASSEYGINSNTIYF
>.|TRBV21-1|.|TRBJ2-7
TGTGCCAGCAGCAAACCGGAGAGGGAGTACCACGAGCAGTACTTC
CASSKPEREYHEQYF
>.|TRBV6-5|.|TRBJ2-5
TGTGCCAGCAGTTATGGGGGAGGAGAGACCCAGTACTTC
CASSYGGGETQYF
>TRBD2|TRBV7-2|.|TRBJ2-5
TGTGCCAGCAGCGGTAGCGGGAGGGCCGGTGAGACCCAGTACTTC
CASSGSGRAGETQYF
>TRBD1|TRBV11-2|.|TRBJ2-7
TGTGCCAGCAGACCGATAAGGGGGCTCCCCTACGAGCAGTACTTC
CASRPIRGLPYEQYF
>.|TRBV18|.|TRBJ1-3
TGTGCCAGCTCACCTTCTGCGGGAGGTGTGAACACCATATATTTT
CASSPSAGGVNTIYF
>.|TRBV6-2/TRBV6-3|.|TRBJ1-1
TGTGCCAGCAGTTACTCGGGGGCCTTAGGCACTGAAGCTTTCTTT
CASSYSGALGTEAFF
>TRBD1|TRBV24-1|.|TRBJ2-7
TGTGCCACCAGTGATCCTACGACAGGGAACTACGAGCAGTACTTC
CATSDPTTGNYEQYF
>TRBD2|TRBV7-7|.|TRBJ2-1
TGTGCCAGCAGCTTAGCCCCCTCGGGACTAGCGGGAGGGTCCACCTACAATGAGCAGTTCTTC
CASSLAPSGLAGGSTYNEQFF
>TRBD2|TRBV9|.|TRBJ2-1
TGTGCCAGCAGCGTAGACCCGGGAGGATCCTACAATGAGCAGTTCTTC
CASSVDPGGSYNEQFF
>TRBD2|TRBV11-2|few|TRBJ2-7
TGTGCCAGCAGCTTTGGAGCGGGAGGAGGCGACGAGCAGTACTTC
CASSFGAGGGDEQYF
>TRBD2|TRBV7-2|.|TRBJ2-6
TGTGCCAGCAGCTCTAGCGGGAGGAGGACCGGGGCCAACGTCCTGACTTTC
CASSSSGRRTGANVLTF
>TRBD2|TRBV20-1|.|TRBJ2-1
TGCAGTGCTAGTCTGAGTGGGACTAGCGGGGGAGTCTACAATGAGCAGTTCTTC
CSASLSGTSGGVYNEQFF
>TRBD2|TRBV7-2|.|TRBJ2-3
TGTGCCAGCAGCTTTCACCCGGGAGGGGCAGATACGCAGTATTTT
CASSFHPGGADTQYF
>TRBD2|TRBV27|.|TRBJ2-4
TGTGCCAGCAGTATAGCGGGAGGGGTCAAAAACATTCAGTACTTC
CASSIAGGVKNIQYF
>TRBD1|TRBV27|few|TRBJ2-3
TGTGCCAGCAGTTTATCGCGGTCGGCAGGGGGAGCAGATACGCAGTATTTT
CASSLSRSAGGADTQYF
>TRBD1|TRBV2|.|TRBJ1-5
TGTGCCAGCAATTCTGACAGGGTGGCTAGCAATCAGCCCCAGCATTTT
CASNSDRVASNQPQHF
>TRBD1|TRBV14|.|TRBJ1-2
TGTGCCAGCAGCCAAGTCAGGGGGCAAATCCCGAACTATGGCTACACCTTC
CASSQVRGQIPNYGYTF
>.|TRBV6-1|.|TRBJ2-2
TGTGCCAGCAGTGAAGGGGGCCCCGGGACCGGGGAGCTGTTTTTT
CASSEGGPGTGELFF
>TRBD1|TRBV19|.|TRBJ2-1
TGTGCCAGTATGCCGGGACAGGGGTACAATGAGCAGTTCTTC
CASMPGQGYNEQFF
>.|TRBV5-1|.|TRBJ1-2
TGCGCCAGCAGCTTGGAACAGGGTTCCCCCTATGGCTACACCTTC
CASSLEQGSPYGYTF